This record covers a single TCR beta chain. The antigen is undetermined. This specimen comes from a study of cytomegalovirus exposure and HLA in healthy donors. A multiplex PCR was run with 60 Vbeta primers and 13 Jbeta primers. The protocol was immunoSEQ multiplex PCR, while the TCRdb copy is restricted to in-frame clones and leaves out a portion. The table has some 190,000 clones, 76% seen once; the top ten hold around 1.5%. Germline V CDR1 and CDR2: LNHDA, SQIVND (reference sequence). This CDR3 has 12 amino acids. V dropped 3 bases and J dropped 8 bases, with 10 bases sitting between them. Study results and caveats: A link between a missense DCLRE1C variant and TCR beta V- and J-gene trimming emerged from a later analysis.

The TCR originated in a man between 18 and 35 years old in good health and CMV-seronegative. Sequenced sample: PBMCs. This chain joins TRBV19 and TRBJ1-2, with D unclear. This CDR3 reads CASSMGLGGYTF. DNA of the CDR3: TGTGCCAGTAGTATGGGTTTGGGCGGCTACACCTTC.